These 31 T cell receptor beta chains came from one sample sequenced in a study of technical replicates of blood from several donors. The data were produced by immunoSEQ multiplex PCR, yet TCRdb's version contains in-frame clones alone and is incomplete. Of around 80,000 clones detected, roughly 94% appear once; the ten largest clones hold about 0.4%. Sequencing was performed on T cells isolated from PBMCs. The receptors were sampled from a human donor in good health.

This clone has just a few counts. This chain links TRBV30 with TRBJ2-1; 8 positions agree with TRBD2. V was clipped by 1 base and J by 6 bases; unmatched bases: 14. CDR1 and CDR2 (germline): GTSNPN, SVGIG (reference sequence). The CDR3 is 17 amino acids. DNA for the CDR3: TGTGCCTGGAGTGGGGGTGGGTGGACCGGGACTAGCAATGAGCAGTTCTTC. Translation: CAWSGGGWTGTSNEQFF.

The chain is built from TRBV5-8 and TRBJ2-1; 8 bases match TRBD1. The germline V gene has CDR1 SGHTS and CDR2 YDEGEE. V lost 4 bases to trimming and J lost 3 bases; unmatched junction nucleotides: 6. The CDR3 has 15 residues. CDR3: CASSRGQVIYNEQFF. For the CDR3, the DNA is TGTGCCAGCAGCCGGGGACAGGTGATCTACAATGAGCAGTTCTTC.

The chain recombines TRBV9 with TRBJ2-1, with 9 bases that match TRBD1. J was trimmed by 5 bases and V by 4 bases; bases with no gene match: 4. Germline V CDR1 and CDR2: SGDLS, YYNGEE. This CDR3 region has 14 residues. This CDR3 reads CASSKQGAHNEQFF. CDR3 sequence (DNA): TGTGCCAGCAGCAAACAGGGGGCACACAATGAGCAGTTCTTC.

The chain is built from TRBV30 and TRBJ1-5; unclear D gene. CDR3 length: 14 residues. The V end lost 2 bases, the J end lost 3 bases, and 11 bases lay between the germline ends. From germline, CDR1 is GTSNPN and CDR2 SVGIG (reference sequence). CDR3 DNA sequence: TGTGCCTGGAGTCAGGCAGTCAACAATCAGCCCCAGCATTTT. Encoded protein: CAWSQAVNNQPQHF.

J is TRBJ2-1 and V is TRBV27; TRBD2 is a possible D gene (6 bases). The CDR3 contains 15 residues. Germline values: CDR1 MNHEY, CDR2 SMNVEV (reference sequence). V lost 7 bases, J lost 0 bases, and 13 bases lay in between. CDR3 DNA sequence: TGTGCCAGCAAGCTTCGGGGGAGCTCCTACAATGAGCAGTTCTTC. The encoded protein is CASKLRGSSYNEQFF.

This chain links TRBV19 with TRBJ1-1; maybe TRBD1 (6 bases). Germline V gene data show CDR1 as LNHDA and CDR2 as SQIVND (reference sequence). V lost 10 bases and J lost 2, with 14 bases in between. This CDR3 is built from 13 residues. The CDR3 loop is CATAPQGNTEAFF. In DNA form, the CDR3 reads TGTGCCACCGCACCACAGGGTAACACTGAAGCTTTCTTT.

The rearrangement joins TRBV7-9 to TRBJ2-7; D unclear. Germline values: CDR1 SEHNR, CDR2 FQNEAQ (reference sequence). The CDR3 spans 12 residues. Trimming removed 1 base at V and 5 bases at J, with 6 bases between. In DNA, the CDR3 is TGTGCCAGCAGCTTAGTTGTCGACGAGCAGTACTTC. This encodes CASSLVVDEQYF.

This rearrangement joins TRBV6-1 to TRBJ1-5, with 7 bases matching TRBD1. The J segment lost 7 bases and the V segment lost 4 bases, leaving 10 bases of the junction unmatched. The CDR3 spans 15 residues. The germline V gene encodes CDR1 MNHNS and CDR2 SASEGT. CDR3 sequence reads: CASSVARGFGQPQHF. The CDR3 DNA is TGTGCCAGCAGTGTTGCCAGGGGGTTTGGGCAGCCCCAGCATTTT.

J is TRBJ2-7 and V is TRBV11-2, with TRBD1 matching 8 bases. The J segment lost 0 bases and the V segment lost 4 bases, leaving 8 bases of the junction unmatched. The CDR3 runs 16 residues. The germline CDR1 and CDR2 sequences are SGHAT and FQNNGV. The CDR3 spells CASSSPGGRYSYEQYF. The CDR3 region has the DNA TGTGCCAGCAGCTCCCCAGGGGGCCGTTACTCCTACGAGCAGTACTTC. The full variable domain, its missing parts supplied by reference TRBV11-2 and TRBJ2-7, is EAGVAQSPRYKIIEKRQSVAFWCNPISGHATLYWYQQILGQGPKLLIQFQNNGVVDDSQLPKDRFSAERLKGVDSTLKIQPAKLEDSAVYLCASSSPGGRYSYEQYFGPGTRLTVT.

This clone showed up just once. The gene calls are TRBV2 and TRBJ1-1, with D unresolved. The germline gives CDR1 SNHLY, CDR2 FYNNEI. Trimming left V 10 bases short and J 10 bases short, with 22 bases between. This CDR3 spans 13 amino acids. Here the CDR3 reads CATPTPRGVGAFF. CDR3 DNA: TGTGCCACCCCAACCCCCCGCGGGGTCGGAGCTTTCTTT.

The gene calls are TRBV7-2 and TRBJ2-1; 7 nucleotides agree with TRBD2. V gave up 1 base and J gave up 4 bases; unmatched junction bases: 4. The CDR3 length is 15 residues. The germline V gene encodes CDR1 SGHTA and CDR2 FQGNSA. CDR3 coding DNA: TGTGCCAGCAGCTTAGAGGCTAGCGGATACAATGAGCAGTTCTTC. Translating it yields CASSLEASGYNEQFF.

This clone turned up a few times. This chain uses TRBV7-8 with TRBJ1-3; D perhaps matches TRBD1 (6 bases). Looked up from germline, CDR1 is SGHVS and CDR2 is FQNEAQ. The CDR3 length is 20 residues. Trimming took 5 bases from V and 0 from J, leaving 26 bases between them. The CDR3 region is CASSVPRLPPQGSSGNTIYF. CDR3 DNA sequence: TGTGCCAGCAGCGTACCCCGCCTACCCCCCCAGGGGAGCTCTGGAAACACCATATATTTT.

This chain links TRBV10-3 with TRBJ1-5; D is uncertain. The CDR3 extends over 15 amino acids. Trimming took off 4 bases at V and 2 bases at J, with 12 bases between the two ends. Germline values: CDR1 ENHRY, CDR2 SYGVKD. The CDR3 DNA follows: TGTGCCATCAGTGGCAATTTCGGGGGCAATCAGCCCCAGCATTTT. Residues: CAISGNFGGNQPQHF.

The chain combines TRBV9 with TRBJ2-5; 9 nucleotides match TRBD2. Germline V lookup: CDR1 SGDLS, CDR2 YYNGEE. There are 15 residues in the CDR3. V lost 2 bases to trimming and J lost 5 bases; unmatched junction nucleotides: 7. The CDR3 nucleotides are TGTGCCAGCAGCGTTAGCGGGAGTCGACAGGAGACCCAGTACTTC. It codes for CASSVSGSRQETQYF.

This chain connects TRBV14 to TRBJ1-2; D is unclear. The ends were cut back, 0 bases at V and 8 bases at J, with 10 bases in the middle. Germline V gene data show CDR1 as SGHDN and CDR2 as FVKESK. The length of the CDR3 is 13 residues. The DNA for the CDR3 is TGTGCCAGCAGCCAAGATTTGCGGGCCGGCTACACCTTC. It is translated as CASSQDLRAGYTF.

The chain combines TRBV2 with TRBJ2-3; possible D gene TRBD2, 7 bases. The CDR3 is 15 residues long. The V and J ends lost 3 bases and 3 bases respectively, with 13 bases between them. From germline, CDR1 is SNHLY and CDR2 FYNNEI. The CDR3 here is CASSEIGGGTDTQYF. For the CDR3, the DNA is TGTGCCAGCAGTGAGATAGGGGGGGGGACAGATACGCAGTATTTT.

This chain joins TRBV9 and TRBJ2-4; a possible D gene is TRBD2 (6 bases). Per germline, CDR1 SGDLS and CDR2 YYNGEE. V lost 0 bases and J 7 bases, leaving 11 bases between the germline ends. There are 14 residues in the CDR3. CDR3 protein: CASSVAGDSNIQYF. The DNA for the CDR3 is TGTGCCAGCAGCGTAGCGGGAGATAGCAACATTCAGTACTTC. Supplemented by reference TRBV9 and TRBJ2-4, the full variable domain reads DSGVTQTPKHLITATGQRVTLRCSPRSGDLSVYWYQQSLDQGLQFLIQYYNGEERAKGNILERFSAQQFPDLHSELNLSSLELGDSALYFCASSVAGDSNIQYFGAGTRLSVL.

This clone was detected once. The chain recombines TRBV10-2 with TRBJ2-1; no reliable D call. Trimming took 7 bases from V and 0 from J, leaving 13 bases between them. Germline V CDR1 and CDR2: WSHSY, SAAADI. This CDR3 region has 15 residues. The CDR3 DNA is TGCGCCAGCATGTACCCGGTTAGCTCCTACAATGAGCAGTTCTTC. The encoded protein is CASMYPVSSYNEQFF.

This clone has a single count. V usage is TRBV7-9 and J usage is TRBJ2-3, with 12 bases matching TRBD2. The germline V gene has CDR1 SEHNR and CDR2 FQNEAQ (reference sequence). The length of the CDR3 is 16 residues. The trim removed 2 bases at V and 2 bases at J, leaving 2 bases unmatched. The CDR3: CASSLTSGRPTDTQYF. Here the CDR3 DNA reads TGTGCCAGCAGCTTAACTAGCGGGAGGCCCACAGATACGCAGTATTTT.

The V and J genes are TRBV2 and TRBJ1-2, with D possibly TRBD1 on 6 matching bases. Germline loops: CDR1 SNHLY, CDR2 FYNNEI. With 6 bases removed from V and 3 bases from J, the gap between germline ends came to 11 bases. The CDR3 sequence is 13 residues long. For the CDR3, the DNA is TGTGCCAGCAGATCTGGACAGCACTATGGCTACACCTTC. This translates into CASRSGQHYGYTF.

The rearrangement links TRBV27 to TRBJ2-2; D remains ambiguous. Trimming removed 2 bases at V and 4 bases at J, with 8 bases between. The CDR3 length is 14 residues. Germline V lookup: CDR1 MNHEY, CDR2 SMNVEV (reference sequence). Written as DNA, the CDR3 is TGTGCCAGCAGTTTAGGGCGTTCCACCGGGGAGCTGTTTTTT. Its protein is CASSLGRSTGELFF.

The DNA for the CDR3 is TGTGCCAGCAGCTTAGGGAGGAACACTGAAGCTTTCTTT. Translation gives CASSLGRNTEAFF. J is TRBJ1-1 and V is TRBV5-8; D remains unclear. Per the germline V gene, CDR1 is SGHTS and CDR2 is YDEGEE. The CDR3 has 13 amino acids. V was clipped by 2 bases and J by 1 base, with 6 bases between them.

The V call is TRBV5-4, the J call TRBJ2-3; the match to TRBD2 covers 12 bases. Germline values: CDR1 SGHNT, CDR2 YYREEE (reference sequence). With V trimmed by 4 bases and J by 4 bases, 13 bases remained unmatched. The CDR3 is made up of 18 amino acids. CDR3 DNA: TGTGCCAGCAGCCCTAGCTGGGCTAGCGGGAGGGCCGCAGATACGCAGTATTTT. This gives the protein CASSPSWASGRAADTQYF.

The V and J genes are TRBV29-1 and TRBJ1-1, with D hard to call. Per the germline V gene, CDR1 is SQVTM and CDR2 is ANQGSEA. The CDR3 contains 10 residues. V lost 5 bases, J lost 10 bases, and 11 bases lay in between. CDR3 bases: TGCAGCGTTACCGCTCCCGGAGCTTTCTTT. Amino acids: CSVTAPGAFF.

V usage is TRBV2 and J usage is TRBJ2-7; D is unclear. The V end lost 4 bases, the J end lost 3 bases, and 13 bases lay between the germline ends. This CDR3 region has 14 residues. In germline, CDR1 is SNHLY, CDR2 FYNNEI. The CDR3 protein is CASSVQERHYEQYF. CDR3 nucleotide sequence: TGTGCCAGCAGTGTTCAGGAACGTCACTACGAGCAGTACTTC.

The chain is built from TRBV2 and TRBJ1-4, with 12 bases that match TRBD1. The CDR3 is 17 amino acids. Per germline, CDR1 SNHLY and CDR2 FYNNEI. Trimming cost V 6 bases and J 2 bases; bases outside gene matches: 7. For the CDR3, the DNA is TGTGCCAGCAGCGAGGGACAGGGGGCCTCGACTAATGAAAAACTGTTTTTT. Residues: CASSEGQGASTNEKLFF.

The V call is TRBV30, the J call TRBJ2-3, with 12 nucleotides matching TRBD2. Germline-derived CDR1 and CDR2 are GTSNPN and SVGIG (reference sequence). J gave up 2 bases and V 4 bases, and 13 bases lay outside the gene matches. This CDR3 region has 18 residues. The CDR3 nucleotides are TGTGCCTGGACTCTTACCCTAGCGGGAGGGCCAAACACAGATACGCAGTATTTT. Its translation is CAWTLTLAGGPNTDTQYF.

A word on this clone: No DNA is shown, since the ends of the CDR3 on it are uncertain; the CDR3 is the one TCRdb lists. The genes are TRBV28 and TRBJ2-5; the table's D call, TRBD2, was not checked against the DNA. The V gene's germline CDR1 is MDHEN and CDR2 SYDVKM. The CDR3 has 22 amino acids, counting both end residues. CDR3 protein: CASSPGLAGSHKRPSTSRSQYF.

The genes are TRBV9 and TRBJ2-3; D possibly corresponds to TRBD2 (6 bases). Germline CDR1 and CDR2: SGDLS and YYNGEE. The CDR3 length is 15 residues. Trimming removed 0 bases from V and 4 bases from J, with 12 bases in between. In DNA form, the CDR3 reads TGTGCCAGCAGCGTAGTGGGTGGGGAGGCAGATACGCAGTATTTT. Its protein product is CASSVVGGEADTQYF.

V and J are TRBV4-2 and TRBJ2-6; D gene uncertain. Trimming stripped 1 base from V and 0 bases from J, with 7 bases between. This CDR3 contains 16 residues. Looked up from germline, CDR1 is LGHNA and CDR2 is YNFKEQ. The CDR3 loop reads CASSQGHLSGANVLTF. CDR3 DNA sequence: TGTGCCAGCAGCCAAGGGCACCTCTCTGGGGCCAACGTCCTGACTTTC.

The rearrangement links TRBV9 to TRBJ2-2; D perhaps matches TRBD2 (5 bases). Germline V CDR1 and CDR2: SGDLS, YYNGEE. The CDR3 has 15 amino acids. Trimming took 3 bases from V and 1 from J, leaving 10 bases between them. In DNA form, the CDR3 reads TGTGCCAGCAGCGCGGCCGGGGAGAACACCGGGGAGCTGTTTTTT. Amino acids: CASSAAGENTGELFF.